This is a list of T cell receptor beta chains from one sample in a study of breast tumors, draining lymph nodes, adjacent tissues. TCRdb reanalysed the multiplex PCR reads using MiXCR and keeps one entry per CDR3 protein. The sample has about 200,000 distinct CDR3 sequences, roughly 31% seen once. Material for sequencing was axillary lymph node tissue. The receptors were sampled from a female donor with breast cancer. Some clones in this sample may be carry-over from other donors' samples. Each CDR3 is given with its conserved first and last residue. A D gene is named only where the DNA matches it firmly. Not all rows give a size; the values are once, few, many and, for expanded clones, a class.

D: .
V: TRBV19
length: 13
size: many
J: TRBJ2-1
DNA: TGTGCCAGTAGTAAGGTAGCTTCCAATGAGCAGTTCTTC
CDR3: CASSKVASNEQFF

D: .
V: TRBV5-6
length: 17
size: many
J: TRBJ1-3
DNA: TGTGCCAGCAGCCTCGGGGCCCGGGTGTCGGGCGGAAACACCATATATTTT
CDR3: CASSLGARVSGGNTIYF

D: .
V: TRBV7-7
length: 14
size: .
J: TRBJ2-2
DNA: TGTGCTAGCAGCCGGGGAAGGGGCACCGGGGAGCTGCTTTTT
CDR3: CASSRGRGTGELLF

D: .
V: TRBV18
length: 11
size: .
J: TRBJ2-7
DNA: TGTGCCGGCTCACCGGGGGACGAGCAGTACTTC
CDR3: CAGSPGDEQYF

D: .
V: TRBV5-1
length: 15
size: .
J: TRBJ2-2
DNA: TGCGCCAGCAGAGAACAGGGAAGGAACACCGGGGAGCTGTTTTTT
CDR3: CASREQGRNTGELFF

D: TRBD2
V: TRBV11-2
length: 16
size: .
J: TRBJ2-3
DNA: TGTGCCAGCAGCAATAGGGGGCGGGGGGGCCGGGATACGCAGTATTTT
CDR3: CASSNRGRGGRDTQYF

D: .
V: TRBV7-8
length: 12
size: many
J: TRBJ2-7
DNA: TGTGCCAGCAGCTATATTGCGAGTGCGCAGTACTTC
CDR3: CASSYIASAQYF

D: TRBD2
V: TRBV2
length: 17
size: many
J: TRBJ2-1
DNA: TGTGCCAGCAGTGAACCCATACTAGCGGGGGGGAACGGTGAGCAGTTCTTC
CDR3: CASSEPILAGGNGEQFF

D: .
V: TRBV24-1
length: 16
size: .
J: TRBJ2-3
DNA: TGTGCCACCAGTGATGCCTCTAACGGCGGCGGGGATACGCAGTATTTT
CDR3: CATSDASNGGGDTQYF

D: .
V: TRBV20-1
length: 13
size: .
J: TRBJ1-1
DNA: TGCAGTGCCAGAGACCCCATGAACACTGACGCTTTCTTT
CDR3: CSARDPMNTDAFF

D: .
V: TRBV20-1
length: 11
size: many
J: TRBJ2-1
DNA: TGCAGTGCTAGATGGAGCTATGAGCAGTTCTTC
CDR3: CSARWSYEQFF

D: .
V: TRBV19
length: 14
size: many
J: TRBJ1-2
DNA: TGTGCCAGTAGTATCGGGACTACTAACTATGGCTACACCTTC
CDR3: CASSIGTTNYGYTF

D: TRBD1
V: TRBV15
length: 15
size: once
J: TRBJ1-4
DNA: TGTGCCACCAGCAGAGCAACGACAGGGGATGAAAAACTGTTTTTT
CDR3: CATSRATTGDEKLFF

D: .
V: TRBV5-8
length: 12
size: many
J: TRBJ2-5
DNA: TGTGCCAGCAGTTTGCCTACAGAGGCCCAGTACTTC
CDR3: CASSLPTEAQYF

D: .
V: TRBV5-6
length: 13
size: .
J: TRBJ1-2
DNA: TGTGCCAGCAGTGACGACCCGAGGGGAGGCTACACCTTC
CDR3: CASSDDPRGGYTF

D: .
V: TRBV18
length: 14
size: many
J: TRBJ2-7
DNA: TGTGCCAGCTCAGGGACATACAGCTCCTACGAGCAGTACTTC
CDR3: CASSGTYSSYEQYF

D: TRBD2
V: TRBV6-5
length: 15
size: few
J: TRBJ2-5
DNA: TGTGCCAGCAGCCGACCAGCGGGAAGTCAAGAGACCCAGTACTTC
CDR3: CASSRPAGSQETQYF

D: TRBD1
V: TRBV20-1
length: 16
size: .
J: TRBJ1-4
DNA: TGCAGTGCCCGCCCGGGACAGGGTCGGGCTAATGAAAAACTGTTTTTT
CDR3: CSARPGQGRANEKLFF

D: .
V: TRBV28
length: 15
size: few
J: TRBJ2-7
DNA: TGTGCCAGCAGCCCAAGTGGGTCAGGGGACTACGAGCAGTACTTC
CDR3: CASSPSGSGDYEQYF

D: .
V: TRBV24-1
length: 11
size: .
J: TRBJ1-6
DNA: TGTGCCGGATCCTATAATTCACCCCTCCACTTT
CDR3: CAGSYNSPLHF

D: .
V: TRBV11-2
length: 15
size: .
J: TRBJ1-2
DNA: TGTGCCAGCAGCTCCCCCTTGAAAGAGGTCTATGGCTACACCTTC
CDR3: CASSSPLKEVYGYTF

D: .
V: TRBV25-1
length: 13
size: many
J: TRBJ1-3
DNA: TGTGCCAGCAGTCAACAATCTGGAAACACCATATATTTT
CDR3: CASSQQSGNTIYF

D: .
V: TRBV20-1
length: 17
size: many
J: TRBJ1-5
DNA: TGCAGTGCTAGAGCCCCAATTGCGTCGGCGGGCAATCAGCCCCAGCATTTT
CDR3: CSARAPIASAGNQPQHF

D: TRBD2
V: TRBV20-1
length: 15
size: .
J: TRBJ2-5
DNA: TGCAGTGCTAGAGATCCTAGCGGGAGGGCCGGACCACAGTACTTC
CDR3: CSARDPSGRAGPQYF

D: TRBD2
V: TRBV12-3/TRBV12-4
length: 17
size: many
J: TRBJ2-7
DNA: TGTGCCAGCAGTTTCGGACTAGCGGGGGGGCTGGCGTACGAGCAGTACTTC
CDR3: CASSFGLAGGLAYEQYF

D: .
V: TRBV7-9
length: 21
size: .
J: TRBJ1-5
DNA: .
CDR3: CASSLLQGRLRAVLRAGHQHF

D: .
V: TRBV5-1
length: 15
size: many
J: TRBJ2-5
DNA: TGCGCCAGCAGCTTGGGGCAGGCCCCCTCGGGGACCCAGTACTTC
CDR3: CASSLGQAPSGTQYF

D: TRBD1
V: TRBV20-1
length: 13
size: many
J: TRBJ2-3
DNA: TGCAGTGCTTTACCGGGACAGGGTAAGGCGCAGTATTTT
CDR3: CSALPGQGKAQYF

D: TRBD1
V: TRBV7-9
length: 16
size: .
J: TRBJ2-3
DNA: TGTGCCAGCAGCTTGGGGACAGGGAAGCTCACAGATACGCAGTATTTT
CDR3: CASSLGTGKLTDTQYF

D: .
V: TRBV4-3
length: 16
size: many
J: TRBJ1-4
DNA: TGCGCCAGCAGCCAAATCTCGGGCGCAACTAATGAAAAACTGTTTTTT
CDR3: CASSQISGATNEKLFF

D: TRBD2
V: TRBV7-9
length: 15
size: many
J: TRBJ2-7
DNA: TGTGCCAGCAGCAGCGTAGCGGGGGGGACCTACGAGCAGTACTTC
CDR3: CASSSVAGGTYEQYF

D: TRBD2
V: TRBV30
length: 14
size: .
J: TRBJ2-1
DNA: TGTGCCTGGAGTGTACTCGGGGGGGGGGTTGAGCAGTTCTTC
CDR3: CAWSVLGGGVEQFF

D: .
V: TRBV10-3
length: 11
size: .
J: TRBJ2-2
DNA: TGTGCCATCAGGAGGGAGGGGGAGCTGTTTTTT
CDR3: CAIRREGELFF

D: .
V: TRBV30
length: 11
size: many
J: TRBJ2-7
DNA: TGTGCCGCCAGGAGCTCCTACGAGCAGTACTTC
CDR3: CAARSSYEQYF

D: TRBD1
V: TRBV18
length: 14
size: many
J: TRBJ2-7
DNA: TGTGCCAGCTCACCCTCCGGGACAGGGGATGAGCAGTACTTC
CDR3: CASSPSGTGDEQYF

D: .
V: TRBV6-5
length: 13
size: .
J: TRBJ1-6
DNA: TGTGCCAGCAGTTACATTACTAGTTCACCCCTCCACTTT
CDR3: CASSYITSSPLHF

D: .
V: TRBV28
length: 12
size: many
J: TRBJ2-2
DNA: TGTGCCAGCAGGACGACATCCGGGGAGCTGTTTTTT
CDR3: CASRTTSGELFF

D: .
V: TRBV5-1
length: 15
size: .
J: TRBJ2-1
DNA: TGCGTCAGCAGCTTGAATGGCGGGGAGTACAATGAGCAGTTCTTC
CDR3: CVSSLNGGEYNEQFF

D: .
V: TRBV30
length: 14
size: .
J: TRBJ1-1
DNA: TGTGCCTGGAGCAACAGCTTAATGAACACTGAAGCTTTCTTT
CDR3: CAWSNSLMNTEAFF

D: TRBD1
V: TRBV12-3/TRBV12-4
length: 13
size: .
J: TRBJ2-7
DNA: TGTGCCAGCAGCCAAGGACAGGGACCCGAGCAGTACTTC
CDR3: CASSQGQGPEQYF

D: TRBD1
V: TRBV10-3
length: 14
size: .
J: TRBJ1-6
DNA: TGTGCCGTCCGCTCGGGACAGAAAAATTCACCCCTCCACTTT
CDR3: CAVRSGQKNSPLHF

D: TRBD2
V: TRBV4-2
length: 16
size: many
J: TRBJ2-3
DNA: TGTGCCAGCAGCCCTAGCGGGGGGTCTAGCACAGATACGCAGTATTTT
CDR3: CASSPSGGSSTDTQYF

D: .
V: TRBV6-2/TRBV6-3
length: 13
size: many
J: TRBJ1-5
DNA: TGTGCCAGCAGGAGCGACAGCCATCAGCCCCAGCATTTT
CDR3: CASRSDSHQPQHF

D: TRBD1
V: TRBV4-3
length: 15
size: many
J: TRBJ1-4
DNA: TGCGCCAGCAGCCAAGACAGGGGGCTTGGTGAAAAACTGTTTTTT
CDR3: CASSQDRGLGEKLFF

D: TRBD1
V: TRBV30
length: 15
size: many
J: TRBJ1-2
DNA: TGTGCCGAGGGAGGCAGGGGGTCCAGCAAGCACGGCTACACCTTC
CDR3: CAEGGRGSSKHGYTF

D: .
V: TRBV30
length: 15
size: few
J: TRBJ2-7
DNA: TGTGCCTGGAGTGTAGGGGGGGACTTGGCCTACGAGCAGTACTTC
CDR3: CAWSVGGDLAYEQYF

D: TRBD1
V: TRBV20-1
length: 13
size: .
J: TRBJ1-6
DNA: TGCAGTGCTTCGGGACAGGGAAATTCACCCCTCCACTTT
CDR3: CSASGQGNSPLHF

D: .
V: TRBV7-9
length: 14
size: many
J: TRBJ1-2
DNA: TGTGCCAGCAGCTTGGGAGACAGATACTATGGCTACACCTTC
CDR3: CASSLGDRYYGYTF

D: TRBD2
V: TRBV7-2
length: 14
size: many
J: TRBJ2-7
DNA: TGTGCCAGCAGCTTAGGGGGAGCGGGATTGGAGCAGTACTTC
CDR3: CASSLGGAGLEQYF

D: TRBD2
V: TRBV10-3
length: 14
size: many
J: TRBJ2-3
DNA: TGTGCCACCGTTAGCGGGGCTAGCACAGATACGCAGTATTTT
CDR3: CATVSGASTDTQYF

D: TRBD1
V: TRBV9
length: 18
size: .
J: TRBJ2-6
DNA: TGTGCCAGCAGGGGGGGGGACAGGGCCGGCTCTGGGGCCAACGTCCTGACTTTC
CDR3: CASRGGDRAGSGANVLTF

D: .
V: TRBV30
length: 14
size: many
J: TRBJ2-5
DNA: TGTGCCTGGAGTGTACCGACCCTAGCGGAGACCCAGTACTTC
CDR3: CAWSVPTLAETQYF

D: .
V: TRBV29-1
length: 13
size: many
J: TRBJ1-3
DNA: TGCAGCGTTCGAGGGGGCTCTGGAAACACCATATATTTT
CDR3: CSVRGGSGNTIYF

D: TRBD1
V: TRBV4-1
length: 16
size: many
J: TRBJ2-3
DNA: TGCGCCAGCAGCGTTCGACAGGGTGGGAATGAGGATACGCAGTATTTT
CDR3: CASSVRQGGNEDTQYF

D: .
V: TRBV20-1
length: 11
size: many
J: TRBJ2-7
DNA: TGCAGTGCGGGTGGGTCCTACGAGCAGTACTTC
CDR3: CSAGGSYEQYF

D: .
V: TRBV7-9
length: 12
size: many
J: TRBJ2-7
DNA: TGTGCCAGCAGCACTCGGCCCTACGAGCAGTACTTC
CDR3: CASSTRPYEQYF

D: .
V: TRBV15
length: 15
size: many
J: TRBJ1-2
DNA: TGTGCCACCAGCAGTTCGGGAAACATAAACTATGGCTACACCTTC
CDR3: CATSSSGNINYGYTF